The sequence of this T cell receptor (beta chain) was determined in a study of cytomegalovirus exposure and HLA in healthy donors. Study results and limitations: TCR beta V- and J-gene trimming, according to a later analysis, was linked to a missense DCLRE1C variant. A few chains tied to CMV proved CMV antigen-specific in vitro.

PCR used 60 Vbeta primers and 13 Jbeta primers. The data were produced by immunoSEQ multiplex PCR, yet TCRdb's version contains in-frame clones alone and is incomplete. Counted here are about 250,000 clones, roughly two thirds occurring once; the ten biggest clones make up around 2.3%. For this clone: The antigen is undetermined.

The receptor's source is a female donor in good health and CMV-seronegative. Sample: PBMCs.

The CDR3 reads CASSPPGSLEGYTF. The CDR3 nucleotides read TGTGCCAGCAGTCCACCCGGGAGCTTGGAGGGCTACACCTTC. V is TRBV28 and J is TRBJ1-2; the D is unclear. Germline CDR1 MDHEN, CDR2 SYDVKM. V was shortened by 5 bases and J by 8 bases, with 18 bases between the two germline ends. The CDR3 runs to 14 residues.